This TCR beta chain was documented in a study of identifying expanded T cells in peripheral blood. Assay: immunoSEQ multiplex PCR; the TCRdb copy retains only in-frame clones and omits some. The sample yields some 70,000 clones, roughly nine tenths seen once. During the collection period, no donor immune events like infections were recorded. The junction had 5 bases not matched to a gene; V was cut back by 2 bases and J by 2 bases. Germline CDR1 is SGDLS and CDR2 is YYNGEE. The CDR3 runs 15 residues. Input material: blood. J is TRBJ2-3 and V is TRBV9, with 7 positions matching TRBD2. This clonotype was obtained from a person aged 18-69 years in good health. Written as DNA, the CDR3 is TGTGCCAGCAGCGTGGTTAGCGGGCACACAGATACGCAGTATTTT. As protein: CASSVVSGHTDTQYF.